This TCR beta chain originates from a study of blood T cell repertoires in COVID-19. The CDR3 length is 22 residues. The table came from immunoSEQ multiplex PCR; TCRdb's copy has only in-frame clones and leaves some out. The table includes about 270,000 clones, 70% to 90% detected once. This clonotype was obtained from a woman in her twenties or thirties with COVID-19, enrolled during active disease. The chain employs TRBV1 and TRBJ2-3; TRBD2 is the table's D call, not checked against the DNA. TRBV1 has pseudogene status. Sequencing input: peripheral blood. CDR3 nucleotides: TGCACCAGCAGCCAAGATTTTCCGCCCAGCGGGGGCCTCTATATTTCCGGGGATACGCAGTATTTT. Protein product: CTSSQDFPPSGGLYISGDTQYF.